Following are 10 T cell receptor beta chains from one sample sequenced in a study of blood T cells in healthy people across ages. A second PCR of 7 to 11 cycles used a sample-barcoded 5' primer and a J-beta primer mix. TCRdb analysed the 5' RACE reads with MiXCR anew, one entry per CDR3 protein. This sample carries approximately 1,700,000 distinct CDR3 sequences, around 42% of them seen once, and the ten largest clones take 23%. The sample taken for sequencing was blood. Receptor source: a human donor in good health.

The chain has TRBV10-3 and TRBJ1-4; D gene ambiguous. With 3 bases removed from V and 7 bases from J, the gap between germline ends came to 18 bases. Germline V gene data show CDR1 as ENHRY and CDR2 as SYGVKD. This CDR3 has 16 residues. The CDR3 loop is CAISDRRSAVAEKLFF. The CDR3 region has the DNA TGTGCCATCAGTGACCGACGCAGTGCGGTAGCTGAAAAACTGTTTTTT.

Only a few counts were recorded for this clonotype. This may come from a read error, since a much larger clone is one base off. This chain joins TRBV29-1 and TRBJ2-5; D is ambiguous. V was clipped by 0 bases and J by 11 bases, with 13 bases between them. The CDR3 consists of 12 residues. Per the germline V gene, CDR1 is SQVTM and CDR2 is ANQGSEA. The CDR3 is CSVEEAGNEQYF. The CDR3 DNA sequence: TGCAGCGTTGAAGAGGCAGGAAATGAGCAGTACTTC. The whole variable domain, remainder taken from reference TRBV29-1 and TRBJ2-5, is SAVISQKPSRDICQRGTSLTIQCQVDSQVTMMFWYRQQPGQSLTLIATANQGSEATYESGFVIDKFPISRPNLTFSTLTVSNMSPEDSSIYLCSVEEAGNEQYFGPGTRLLVL.

This clonotype came up a few times. The chain uses TRBV6-5 and TRBJ1-2, with 7 bases aligning to TRBD1. This CDR3 region has 13 residues. Germline CDR1 is MNHEY and CDR2 is SVGAGI. The junction had 13 bases not matched to a gene; V was cut back by 9 bases and J by 9 bases. CDR3 DNA sequence: TGTGCCAGTTTTGGCAGGGGACAGTACAGCTACACCTTC. Translation: CASFGRGQYSYTF.

The chain joins TRBV7-2 to TRBJ2-1, with 10 positions matching TRBD2. V was pared by 1 base and J by 6 bases, with 9 bases of the junction left unmatched. The CDR3 loop spans 17 amino acids. Germline lookup yields CDR1 SGHTA and CDR2 FQGNSA. In DNA form, the CDR3 reads TGTGCCAGCAGCTTAGTTAAAGCTAGCGGGGGTATCAATGAGCAGTTCTTC. Translating gives CASSLVKASGGINEQFF. Drawing the rest from reference TRBV7-2 and TRBJ2-1, the complete variable domain is GAGVSQSPSNKVTEKGKDVELRCDPISGHTALYWYRQSLGQGLEFLIYFQGNSAPDKSGLPSDRFSAERTGGSVSTLTIQRTQQEDSAVYLCASSLVKASGGINEQFFGPGTRLTVL.

With respect to this clonotype: Germline is not matched at one junction end, which may reflect a read error. The rearrangement links TRBV7-9 to TRBJ1-6; tentative D call: TRBD1 (6 bases). CDR3 length: 16 amino acids. CDR1 is SEHNR and CDR2 is FQNEAQ in the germline V gene (reference sequence). CDR3 protein: CASSLAGGFYSSPLHF. The CDR3 bases are TGTGCCAGCAGCTTAGCGGGGGGCTTCTATAGTTCACCCCTCCACTTT.

This rearrangement joins TRBV24-1 to TRBJ2-5, with 8 bases fitting TRBD2. The CDR3 length is 14 residues. V trimming: 9 bases; J trimming: 4 bases; junction bases outside the gene matches: 9. Germline CDR1 reads KGHDR; CDR2 reads SFDVKD. Here the CDR3 DNA reads TGTGCCACCCGGGAGGGGGGCAGAGTAGAGACCCAGTACTTC. Translation: CATREGGRVETQYF.

To note about this clonotype: One end of the junction varies from germline; a read error may be responsible. The CDR3 DNA is TGTGCCGGCAGCCTGACTCGATTAGGGGGGGGCAATGAGCAGTTCTTC. Its protein is CAGSLTRLGGGNEQFF. The rearrangement uses TRBV7-3 and TRBJ2-1; D perhaps matches TRBD2 (7 bases). Germline V gives CDR1 SGHTA, CDR2 FQGTGA. CDR3 length equals 16 residues.

The chain employs TRBV12-3 or TRBV12-4 and TRBJ1-5; maybe TRBD1 (5 bases). This CDR3 contains 15 residues. Trimming removed 1 base at V and 2 bases at J, with 9 bases between. CDR3 region: CASSLVIGGNQPQHF. The CDR3 DNA reads as TGTGCCAGCAGTTTAGTTATAGGGGGCAATCAGCCCCAGCATTTT.

The rearrangement links TRBV2 to TRBJ2-7; D remains unclear. V lost 5 bases and J lost 2, with 10 bases in between. The CDR3 spans 13 residues. The germline V gene has CDR1 SNHLY and CDR2 FYNNEI. The CDR3 DNA is TGTGCCAGCAGTACCTATAGGACCTACGAGCAGTACTTC. Residues: CASSTYRTYEQYF.

The rearrangement uses TRBV11-2 and TRBJ2-5; D possibly corresponds to TRBD2 (7 bases). In germline, CDR1 is SGHAT, CDR2 FQNNGV. V was pared by 6 bases and J by 6 bases, with 17 bases between. The CDR3 is 14 residues long. The chain's CDR3 is CASSYGGGGKTQYF. The CDR3 nucleotides read TGTGCCAGCAGTTATGGGGGGGGCGGGAAGACCCAGTACTTC.